The 13 T cell receptor beta chains listed next were all sequenced from one sample in a study of blood T cells in healthy people across ages. Sample-barcoded 5' priming and a J-beta primer mix drove a second PCR of roughly 7 to 11 cycles. MiXCR was run by TCRdb on the 5' RACE reads, yielding one entry per CDR3 protein. Of approximately 820,000 distinct CDR3 sequences in the sample, roughly 44% were seen once. Sequenced: blood. The receptors originated from a man in his 60s in good health.

This chain joins TRBV5-1 and TRBJ2-1; the D call may be TRBD1 or TRBD2 (5 bases each). Germline V gene sequence: CDR1 SGHRS, CDR2 YFSETQ. This CDR3 has 15 residues. Trimming cost V 4 bases and J 2 bases, with 13 bases left between them. The CDR3 bases are TGCGCCAGCAGCACTGCCGGGACCCCCTACAATGAGCAGTTCTTC. The encoded protein is CASSTAGTPYNEQFF.

The CDR3 DNA sequence: TGTGCCAGCATACGGGGACAGGCACAAGAGACCCAGTACTTC. It translates to CASIRGQAQETQYF. The rearrangement uses TRBV3-1 and TRBJ2-5, with TRBD1 matching over 8 bases. CDR1 and CDR2 (germline): LGHDT, YNNKEL (reference sequence). The ends lost 7 bases at V and 2 bases at J; junction bases unmatched: 6. The CDR3 covers 14 residues.

J is TRBJ2-4 and V is TRBV7-2, with TRBD2 matching over 7 bases. The J call may not be correct, given that the DNA end is closer to TRBJ2-5. Germline values: CDR1 SGHTA, CDR2 FQGNSA. CDR3 length equals 17 residues. CDR3 bases: TGTGCCAGCAGCCAAAACAATCGGCTAGCGGTACGAGAGACCCAGTACTTC. Protein sequence: CASSQNNRLAVRETQYF.

This clonotype was counted a few times. V gene TRBV9 combines with J gene TRBJ2-5; 7 nucleotides match TRBD1. This CDR3 contains 14 residues. CDR1 and CDR2 from the germline V gene are SGDLS and YYNGEE. V shed 4 bases, J shed 3 bases, and the junction held 6 bases outside the gene matches. The CDR3 spells CASSLVGTEETQYF. In DNA form, the CDR3 reads TGTGCCAGCAGCTTAGTCGGGACAGAAGAGACCCAGTACTTC.

This clonotype was observed a single time. With a much larger clone just one base away, this may be a read error. The V gene is TRBV7-9, the J gene TRBJ2-5; TRBD1 might be the D (5 bases). Germline V lookup: CDR1 SEHNR, CDR2 FQNEAQ (reference sequence). The CDR3 runs 14 residues. The ends were cut back, 5 bases at V and 4 bases at J, with 14 bases in the middle. CDR3 region: CASSSPLGAETQYF. CDR3 nucleotides: TGTGCCAGCAGCAGCCCCCTTGGGGCAGAGACCCAGTACTTC. The full variable domain, in which reference TRBV7-9 and TRBJ2-5 provide the parts outside the CDR3, is DTGVSQNPRHKITKRGQNVTFRCDPISEHNRLYWYRQTLGQGPEFLTYFQNEAQLEKSRLLSDRFSAERPKGSFSTLEIQRTEQGDSAMYLCASSSPLGAETQYFGPGTRLLVL.

The chain joins TRBV18 to TRBJ2-1; D call uncertain. The germline V and J ends were trimmed by 3 bases and 10 bases, with 16 bases remaining between them. Germline V CDR1 and CDR2: KGHSH, LQKENI. The CDR3 is 14 residues long. The CDR3, as DNA: TGTGCCAGCTCACCGGGCATTAGCTCCTACGAGCAGTTCTTC. This translates into CASSPGISSYEQFF.

The table lists this clonotype with a few counts. The chain employs TRBV5-6 and TRBJ1-1, with no clear D. With 6 bases removed from V and 6 bases from J, the gap between germline ends came to 9 bases. CDR3 length: 11 residues. CDR1 SGHDT and CDR2 YYEEEE come from the germline V gene. The CDR3 region has the DNA TGTGCCAGCACCTCCGGCTCTGAAGCTTTCTTT. It codes for CASTSGSEAFF.

The chain carries TRBV5-1 and TRBJ2-3, with TRBD1 matching 12 bases. CDR1 and CDR2 from the germline V gene are SGHRS and YFSETQ. CDR3 size: 16 residues. V shed 3 bases, J shed 5 bases, and the junction held 7 bases outside the gene matches. CDR3 coding DNA: TGCGCCAGCAGCTCACGGGACAGGGGGCGTGGAGATACGCAGTATTTT. Protein: CASSSRDRGRGDTQYF.

This rearrangement joins TRBV14 to TRBJ2-7; D not certain. This CDR3 contains 14 residues. Germline lookup yields CDR1 SGHDN and CDR2 FVKESK. V gave up 4 bases and J gave up 6 bases, with 16 bases separating them. The CDR3 DNA reads TGTGCCAGCAGCCGTGGACCCCGGTCGGGCGAGCAGTACTTC. This gives the protein CASSRGPRSGEQYF.

The chain employs TRBV7-6 and TRBJ2-5, with 9 nucleotides matching TRBD2. This CDR3 is built from 19 residues. The V segment lost 5 bases and the J segment 2 bases; nucleotides outside the gene matches: 18. Germline lookup yields CDR1 SGHVS and CDR2 FNYEAQ. The CDR3 reads CASSPSFAGGKGVQETQYF. The CDR3 coding sequence is TGTGCCAGCAGCCCGAGTTTTGCGGGGGGGAAAGGGGTTCAAGAGACCCAGTACTTC.

The CDR3 reads CASSGGAGTNTDTQYF. CDR3 sequence (DNA): TGTGCCAGCAGCGGGGGGGCAGGAACGAACACAGATACGCAGTATTTT. The chain has TRBV5-8 and TRBJ2-3, with a possible D match to TRBD2 (7 bases). The CDR3 consists of 16 residues. V was shortened by 4 bases and J by 2 bases, with 17 bases between the two germline ends. CDR1 is SGHTS and CDR2 is YDEGEE in the germline V gene.

This clonotype was recorded at least ten times. This chain links TRBV10-3 with TRBJ1-2; D gene uncertain. The CDR3 is 15 residues long. Germline values: CDR1 ENHRY, CDR2 SYGVKD. Between the trimmed V and J ends, which lost 6 bases and 4 bases, there was a span of 18 bases. CDR3 sequence: CAISSPESLRYGYTF. In nucleotides, the CDR3 is TGTGCCATCAGCTCGCCGGAGTCCCTACGCTATGGCTACACCTTC.

This clonotype occurred many times. This sequence joins TRBV20-1 and TRBJ2-1, with D possibly being TRBD1 (6 bases). The germline CDR1 and CDR2 sequences are DFQATT and SNEGSKA (reference sequence). Trimming shortened V by 5 bases and J by 6 bases, and 14 bases separated the two germline ends. The CDR3 contains 13 residues. CDR3 region: CSASRTAGNEQFF. The CDR3 nucleotides read TGCAGTGCTTCCAGGACAGCTGGCAATGAGCAGTTCTTC.